This T cell receptor (beta chain) was sequenced in a study of T cells in Graves' hyperthyroidism and ophthalmopathy. This clonotype has a count of ten or more. The CDR3 runs to 14 residues. V lost 8 bases to trimming and J lost 0 bases; unmatched junction nucleotides: 5. Looked up from germline, CDR1 is KGHSH and CDR2 is LQKENI. TCR beta CDR3 regions were amplified from RNA transcripts. During a first-round RT-PCR of the TCR CDR3, the HTBI primer set was used. TCRdb re-called the multiplex PCR reads with MiXCR, one entry per CDR3 protein. The sample lists roughly 600,000 distinct CDR3 sequences; around 15% were seen once.

The source is a woman between 45 and 60 years old with Graves' ophthalmopathy. The sample comprised blood. This chain connects TRBV18 to TRBJ2-3, with 7 bases that match TRBD2. CDR3 nucleotides: TGTGCCAGCACTATAGCGGGTAGCACAGATACGCAGTATTTT. As protein: CASTIAGSTDTQYF.